Below, 9 T cell receptor beta chains from the same sample are listed, as sequenced in a study of blood T cell repertoires in COVID-19. Clones were sequenced by immunoSEQ multiplex PCR, and TCRdb holds only the in-frame ones, with some missing. The sample lists just over 300,000 clones; almost 90% were seen once. Specimen: PBMCs or T cells enriched from blood (not recorded which). The receptors were sampled from a woman under 30 with acute COVID-19.

This chain joins TRBV2 and TRBJ2-2, with 11 bases fitting TRBD1. Germline V gene lookup returns CDR1 SNHLY and CDR2 FYNNEI. The CDR3 sequence is 17 residues long. After removal of 4 bases from V and 7 bases from J, the junction contained 11 bases not matched to a gene. The CDR3 region is CASSALNPGTGGGELFF. The CDR3 bases are TGTGCCAGCAGTGCCCTTAACCCCGGGACAGGGGGCGGGGAGCTGTTTTTT.

The chain joins TRBV24-1 to TRBJ2-2, with D perhaps matching TRBD2 (5 bases). Germline V CDR1 and CDR2: KGHDR, SFDVKD. Trimming stripped 5 bases from V and 3 bases from J, with 12 bases between. This CDR3 has 15 amino acids. The CDR3 DNA sequence: TGTGCCACCAGTGGCGAGACTATTCACACCGGGGAGCTGTTTTTT. This gives the protein CATSGETIHTGELFF.

The gene calls are TRBV28 and TRBJ1-3; a possible D gene is TRBD1 (6 bases). V lost 5 bases to trimming and J lost 0 bases, with 17 bases between them. The CDR3 has 17 residues. Germline V lookup: CDR1 MDHEN, CDR2 SYDVKM. The CDR3, as DNA: TGTGCCAGCAGTGCCCTCGGGACACGGATCTCTGGAAACACCATATATTTT. It yields the protein CASSALGTRISGNTIYF.

The V gene is TRBV28, the J gene TRBJ1-5; D is undetermined. V was pared by 3 bases and J by 5 bases, with 5 bases between. Per germline, CDR1 MDHEN and CDR2 SYDVKM. The CDR3 sequence is 12 residues long. The CDR3 loop reads CASSFSDQPQHF. In DNA form, the CDR3 reads TGTGCCAGCAGTTTTTCGGATCAGCCCCAGCATTTT.

This sequence joins TRBV29-1 and TRBJ1-1; maybe TRBD1 (6 bases). CDR1 is SQVTM and CDR2 is ANQGSEA in the germline V gene. Trimming pared 6 bases from V and 5 bases from J, leaving 13 bases between. The CDR3 covers 12 residues. CDR3 nucleotide sequence: TGCAGCGTGAGAGGGACATTTACTGAAGCTTTCTTT. Its translation: CSVRGTFTEAFF.

J is TRBJ1-2 and V is TRBV3-1 (or the pseudogene TRBV3-2); D remains unclear. This CDR3 spans 13 amino acids. Germline lookup yields CDR1 LGHDT and CDR2 YNNKEL (reference sequence). V was pared by 1 base and J by 3 bases, with 6 bases between. The CDR3 sequence is CASSQVPDYGYTF. CDR3 in DNA: TGTGCCAGCAGCCAAGTACCGGACTATGGCTACACCTTC.

This clone was counted a single time. The genes are TRBV28 and TRBJ2-7; 12 bases align to TRBD2. Germline V lookup: CDR1 MDHEN, CDR2 SYDVKM. Trimming cost V 5 bases and J 3 bases; bases outside gene matches: 5. The CDR3 is made up of 15 amino acids. The CDR3 coding sequence is TGTGCCAGCAGTCTAGCGGGAGGGTCTTTCTACGAGCAGTACTTC. Amino acid sequence: CASSLAGGSFYEQYF.

This clone appeared a few times. The V gene is TRBV28, the J gene TRBJ1-4; 8 bases align to TRBD1. Trimming removed 0 bases from V and 3 bases from J; junction bases left unmatched: 3. Germline loops: CDR1 MDHEN, CDR2 SYDVKM. The CDR3 has 16 amino acids. The CDR3 sequence is CASSLWGTGSNEKLFF. In DNA form, the CDR3 reads TGTGCCAGCAGTTTATGGGGGACAGGTTCTAATGAAAAACTGTTTTTT.

The gene calls are TRBV30 and TRBJ1-1; D remains unclear. Trimming cost V 1 base and J 3 bases, with 6 bases left between them. The CDR3 runs 12 residues. Germline V gene data show CDR1 as GTSNPN and CDR2 as SVGIG (reference sequence). CDR3 residues: CAWSGPYTEAFF. In nucleotides, the CDR3 is TGTGCCTGGAGTGGGCCCTACACTGAAGCTTTCTTT.